This T cell receptor beta chain was identified during a study of CD8+CD57+ T cells in acquired aplastic anemia. This clonotype is medium-sized (0.01 to 0.1%) by share. Template material for TCR beta VDJ and CDR3 profiling consisted of genomic DNA. MiXCR, applied by TCRdb to the reads, yields one record per CDR3 protein. Seen here are roughly 61,000 distinct CDR3 sequences, approximately 50% observed once, and the top ten hold about 16%. Sequenced patients had shown CD8+CD57+ cell expansion by flow cytometry. The ends were cut back, 4 bases at V and 10 bases at J, with 8 bases in the middle. CDR1 and CDR2 (germline): SGHVS, FNYEAQ. The CDR3 totals 12 residues.

The sample taken for sequencing was sorted CD4+, CD8+, or CD8+CD57+ T cells (not recorded which) from PBMCs. This receptor was obtained from a human donor with aplastic anemia. This chain joins TRBV7-6 and TRBJ1-6, with D possibly matching TRBD1 (6 bases). CDR3 coding DNA: TGTGCCAGCAGCTCAGGGGAATCACCCCTCCACTTT. Protein product: CASSSGESPLHF. Drawing the rest from reference TRBV7-6 and TRBJ1-6, the complete variable domain is GAGVSQSPRYKVTKRGQDVALRCDPISGHVSLYWYRQALGQGPEFLTYFNYEAQQDKSGLPNDRFSAERPEGSISTLTIQRTEQRDSAMYRCASSSGESPLHFGNGTRLTVT.